The rows below give T cell receptor beta chains drawn from one sample of a study of regulatory T cells in long-lasting Graves disease. TCRdb used MiXCR to reprocess the multiplex PCR reads, holding one entry per CDR3 protein. The table lists 420,000 or so distinct CDR3 sequences, about 20% of them singletons. Source: peripheral blood mononuclear cells (PBMCs), taken when the disease was refractory, from a patient treated with antithyroid drugs. These receptors were obtained from a female donor with Graves disease. CDR3s include the opening cysteine and the closing phenylalanine or tryptophan. D genes are given only for firm matches. Only part of the rows carry a size: once, few, many, or a class if the clone is expanded.

D	V	size	J	DNA	CDR3
-	TRBV30	few	TRBJ2-5	TGTGCCTGGAGTCTAGCTGTGGAGACCCAGTACTTC	CAWSLAVETQYF
-	TRBV5-1	-	TRBJ2-7	TGCACCAGCAGCTTGGTGTCCTTTCGCGAGCAGTACTTC	CTSSLVSFREQYF
-	TRBV24-1	-	TRBJ2-5	TGTGCCACCAGTGATTTGGCCGTTGGTTGGGAAAAGGGGCAAGAGACCCAGTACTTC	CATSDLAVGWEKGQETQYF
-	TRBV7-9	many	TRBJ2-2	TGTGCCAGCAGCCACAAATTGACCGGGGAGCTGTTTTTT	CASSHKLTGELFF
-	TRBV28	many	TRBJ1-6	TGTGCCAGCCTCAGGGGTTTGGGTGTGGCTTCACCCCTCCACTTT	CASLRGLGVASPLHF
-	TRBV28	many	TRBJ1-2	TGTGCCAGCCATACGGGGGGGCGCTTCTTCGGTGCTAACTATGGCTACACCTTC	CASHTGGRFFGANYGYTF
-	TRBV11-2	many	TRBJ1-1	TGTGCCAGCAGCACGCCGGGGATCGACAGTCCGATGAACACTGAAGCTTTCTTT	CASSTPGIDSPMNTEAFF
TRBD1	TRBV7-9	many	TRBJ2-5	TGTGCCAGCAGCTTAGGACAGGGCGGTAACGGAGAGACCCAGTACTTC	CASSLGQGGNGETQYF
TRBD1	TRBV6-2/TRBV6-3	few	TRBJ2-7	TGTGCCAGCAGTCAGACAGGGGACCTCGCCTACGAGCAGTACTTC	CASSQTGDLAYEQYF
TRBD2	TRBV30	-	TRBJ2-7	TGTGCCTGGAGTATTCGGACTAGGGCCTACGAGCAGTACTTC	CAWSIRTRAYEQYF
-	TRBV6-2/TRBV6-3	-	TRBJ1-3	TGTGCCAGCAGCAATGGGGGTTACGGAAACACCATATATTTT	CASSNGGYGNTIYF
-	TRBV19	few	TRBJ2-7	TGTGCCAGTAGTACCTGGCGGGTGCCTACCTACGAGCAGTACTTC	CASSTWRVPTYEQYF
-	TRBV2	many	TRBJ1-1	TGTGCCAGCAGATTACAGAACACTGAAGCTTTCTTT	CASRLQNTEAFF
-	TRBV6-5	-	TRBJ2-7	TGTGCCAGCAGTTACTCGTCCCCGGGTGGATCTTACTCCTACGAGCAGTACTTC	CASSYSSPGGSYSYEQYF
-	TRBV6-5	-	TRBJ1-3	TGTGCCAGCAGTTCCCGTTCTGGAAACACCATATATTTT	CASSSRSGNTIYF
TRBD1	TRBV7-8	once	TRBJ2-2	TGTGCCAGCAGCCAGCGACAGGGTAACACCGGGGAGCTGTTTTTT	CASSQRQGNTGELFF
TRBD1	TRBV2	many	TRBJ2-2	TGTGCCAGCACAGGGACAGCGAACACCGGGGAGCTGTTTTTT	CASTGTANTGELFF
-	TRBV27	-	TRBJ1-2	TGTGCCAGCAGTTTTCAGAGGCAGGCAGGGATTAACTATGGCTACACCTTC	CASSFQRQAGINYGYTF
-	TRBV14	few	TRBJ1-5	TGTGCCAGCAGCCAAGGGATGCAACAGCCCCAGCATTTT	CASSQGMQQPQHF
-	TRBV29-1	-	TRBJ1-1	TGCAGCATGCGCAGGGGAACCACTGAAGCTTCCTTT	CSMRRGTTEASF
-	TRBV7-2	-	TRBJ2-4	TGTGCCAGCAGCTTTAAACAGGGGGGGGCCAAAAACATTCAGTACTTC	CASSFKQGGAKNIQYF
-	TRBV24-1	many	TRBJ1-2	TGTGCCACCAGTGATATCGGCGCCGCGTGGGGCTACACCTTC	CATSDIGAAWGYTF
-	TRBV24-1	many	TRBJ2-7	TGTGCCACCAGTGATTCCGGGACCCAGTCCGCCGAGCAGTACTTC	CATSDSGTQSAEQYF
TRBD1	TRBV19	few	TRBJ1-1	TGTGCCAGTAGTAGTCCCGGGACAGGGTCTGTCACTGAAGCTTTCTTT	CASSSPGTGSVTEAFF
-	TRBV19	few	TRBJ2-2	TGTGCCAGTAGTTTACGCCCAGCTGGGACCGGGGAGCTGTTTTTT	CASSLRPAGTGELFF
TRBD1	TRBV5-5	few	TRBJ2-7	TGTGCCAGCAGTCCGGGACAGGGGATCGGCCACGAGCAGTACTTC	CASSPGQGIGHEQYF
-	TRBV7-2	few	TRBJ2-7	TGTGCCAGCAGCTTAGCTATTCGGGGGCGGATCTCCTACGAGCAGTACTTC	CASSLAIRGRISYEQYF
-	TRBV2	many	TRBJ1-5	TGTGCCAGCAGTACGCAAAAAAGCGGCAATCAGCCCCAGCATTTT	CASSTQKSGNQPQHF
-	TRBV3-1	-	TRBJ2-7	TGTGCCAGCAGCCGAACGTACCACGAGCAGTACTTC	CASSRTYHEQYF
TRBD1	TRBV29-1	many	TRBJ1-4	TGCAGCGTCCAGGAGACAGGGCTTAATGAAAAACTGTTTTTT	CSVQETGLNEKLFF
-	TRBV12-3/TRBV12-4	few	TRBJ1-5	TGTGCCAGCAGTGTTCAGCCCCAGCATTTT	CASSVQPQHF
-	TRBV7-8	many	TRBJ2-7	TGTGCCAGCAGCTTATCTAGTTTGCACGAGCAGTACTTC	CASSLSSLHEQYF
-	TRBV12-3/TRBV12-4	many	TRBJ2-7	TGTGCCAGCAGCCCCACACGTGGGGCCGAGCAGTACTTC	CASSPTRGAEQYF
TRBD1	TRBV6-5	-	TRBJ2-5	TGTGCCAGCAGTTGTTCCGGGACAGGGTGGTTGGAGACCCAGTACTTC	CASSCSGTGWLETQYF
-	TRBV4-1	few	TRBJ1-3	TGCGCCAGCAGCCAAGATAGGGGTACTGGAAACACCATATATTTT	CASSQDRGTGNTIYF
TRBD1	TRBV5-1	few	TRBJ1-4	TGCGCCAGCAGCTTTGGGACAGCTAATGAAAAACTGTTTTTT	CASSFGTANEKLFF
TRBD2	TRBV20-1	-	TRBJ2-3	TGCAGTGCTAGGGTGTGGGCTAGCGGGATCAGCACAGATACGCAGTATTTT	CSARVWASGISTDTQYF
TRBD1	TRBV7-2	many	TRBJ1-2	TGTGCCAGCAGCTTGGGACAGGTAGTAGGCTACACCTTC	CASSLGQVVGYTF
TRBD1	TRBV7-9	few	TRBJ1-2	TGTGCCAGCAGCTCATTGACAGGGATCGATGGCTACACCTTC	CASSSLTGIDGYTF
-	TRBV20-1	-	TRBJ2-1	TGCAGTGCTAGGGGGACACCTAACTACAATGAGCAGTTCTTC	CSARGTPNYNEQFF
-	TRBV12-3/TRBV12-4	-	TRBJ1-5	TGTGCCAGCAAGGTGAGGGGCCGAAATCAGCCCCAGCATTTT	CASKVRGRNQPQHF
TRBD1	TRBV20-1	-	TRBJ2-7	TGCAGTGCTAACCGGGACAGTAATACCTACGAGCAGTACTTC	CSANRDSNTYEQYF
-	TRBV29-1	-	TRBJ1-2	TGCAGCGTTTCCCCGGGGGCAGGGGACTATGGCTACACCTTC	CSVSPGAGDYGYTF
-	TRBV19	-	TRBJ1-6	TGTGCCAGTATGCCGGACAAGGGCGATAATTCACCCCTCCACTTT	CASMPDKGDNSPLHF
TRBD1	TRBV6-5	-	TRBJ2-7	TGTGCCAGCAGTTACTTAACAGGGGGCAGGGGTGTCTACGAGCAGTACTTC	CASSYLTGGRGVYEQYF
-	TRBV2	once	TRBJ2-1	TGTGCCAGCCACGCGGTGGATGAGCAGTTCTTC	CASHAVDEQFF
-	TRBV7-8	many	TRBJ1-1	TGTGCCAGCAGCTTAAGGTCGATCGAGTACATGAACACTGAAGCTTTCTTT	CASSLRSIEYMNTEAFF
-	TRBV5-4	-	TRBJ2-3	TGTGCCAGCAGCTTTTATAGCACAGATACGCAGTATTTT	CASSFYSTDTQYF
-	TRBV2	many	TRBJ2-3	TGTGCCAGCAGTGAAGTGGATACGCAGTATTTT	CASSEVDTQYF
TRBD2	TRBV20-1	-	TRBJ2-5	TGCAGTGCTCCCGGGACTAGCGGGAGCCAAGAGACCCAGTACTTC	CSAPGTSGSQETQYF
-	TRBV5-6	few	TRBJ2-3	TGTGCCAGCAGCCCAGTCGGGACCCGGGAGGATACGCAGTATTTT	CASSPVGTREDTQYF
TRBD1	TRBV6-5	many	TRBJ2-2	TGTGCCAGCAGTTGGGACAGGAACACCGGGGAGCTGTTTTTT	CASSWDRNTGELFF
-	TRBV19	few	TRBJ2-2	TGTGCCTCGCGACGGACGGAAACCGGGGAGCTGTTTTTT	CASRRTETGELFF